This T cell receptor beta chain was observed in a study of Graves' ophthalmopathy and Graves' hyperthyroidism (dated by TCRdb to between 2018 and 2020). Regarding the complete study: Peripheral blood was collected before any treatment was given, at the time of initial diagnosis. TCR beta repertoire signatures were used to distinguish Graves' ophthalmopathy from Graves' hyperthyroidism and to predict progression to ophthalmopathy. In total, 135 blood samples were TCR-sequenced: 40 to 45 ophthalmopathy, under 85 hyperthyroidism and about 17 hyperthyroidism-to-ophthalmopathy patients. A discovery set of 100 patients (around 44 ophthalmopathy, under 65 stable hyperthyroidism) was enrolled to explore V-J signatures distinguishing ophthalmopathy from hyperthyroidism. The independent validation cohort included under 20 hyperthyroidism patients plus 17 patients who later progressed from hyperthyroidism to ophthalmopathy. T-cell repertoires of thyroid tissue and blood were compared in 5 or 6 hyperthyroidism patients. Once sampling was done, hyperthyroidism patients were given methimazole at a starting dose of 30 mg daily, while ophthalmopathy patients were given high-dose intravenous methylprednisolone. The 100 discovery patients were divided at random into training and test sets in a 7:3 ratio. Overall study results and their limits: No statistical method was used to predetermine the sample size, and group allocation was not hidden from the investigators. In validation, the model predicted ophthalmopathy progression with over 60% sensitivity and roughly 72% specificity; some 13 predicted patients were CT-confirmed with GO in a median of around 6.5 months. The 13-signature model separated ophthalmopathy from stable hyperthyroidism with approximately 90% sensitivity and 81% to 82% specificity in cross-validation, and 80%/75% in the test set. Most expanded thyroid clonotypes with a frequency above 0.001 also appeared in blood, which suggests that blood repertoires may reflect the immune response in the thyroid.

In regard to this clonotype: Its recognized antigen is unknown. Base qualities are not recorded, but no much larger clone differs from it by a single base.

For repertoire sequencing, TCR beta CDR3 regions were amplified from RNA transcripts. The first round was an RT-PCR using HTBI primers with the Qiagen OneStep RT-PCR kit, and this first round was followed by a second-round multiplex PCR, then size selection and purification. Libraries were sequenced paired-end with 100 bp reads on an Illumina HiSeq2000. On the authors' methods: Reads were processed with SOAPnuke, discarding reads with adapters, uncalled bases, mean Phred below 15, or no exact constant-primer or identifier match. High-quality paired reads were merged with COPE v1.2.5. Each unique nucleotide sequence was treated as a clonotype, and MiTCR v1.1 was used to align the clonotypes to the IMGT TRB V, D and J references. Only V-J combinations with frequency above 0.0001 were analysed, covering 99.2% of repertoires. A TCR clonal expansion and chaos score per V-J combination was defined as the ratio of F50 clonal expansion to chaos observed in the TCRdist matrix. Welch's t-statistics and random forest were used to reduce features to approximately 13 V-J combinations, which were fed into a naive Bayes classifier. The similarity between thyroid and blood repertoires was quantified using the Morisita-Horn index. The public reads were quality trimmed at Q25 with fastp and then assembled into clones with MiXCR by TCRdb, keeping productive beta chains. Each entry is one CDR3 protein sequence, shown with its most common DNA and genes. The authors' filters were not applied to this entry. The sample table contains fewer than 400,000 distinct CDR3 sequences; only one count was recorded for around 20% of them. Together, the top ten hold roughly 1.6% of the sample.

The ophthalmopathy patients had moderately to severely active disease, with a Clinical Activity Score of 3 or higher, a NOSPECS grade of 4 or higher, and a disease duration of less than 3 months. Anyone with other autoimmune diseases, uncontrolled infections, pregnancy or lactation was excluded from the study. Clinical symptoms, serum thyroxine, TRAb, thyroid ultrasound and orbital computed tomography were used for diagnosis. Using Ficoll-Paque density gradient centrifugation, PBMCs were isolated from about 9.2 ml of fresh peripheral blood. Total RNA was extracted using Trizol reagent, and RNA quality was checked on an Agilent 2100 Bioanalyzer. What was sequenced was peripheral blood. This sequence was found in a woman aged 18-30 years with Graves' ophthalmopathy. Donor details come from another sample of the same person, matched by shared clones.

At the DNA level, the sequence is TGTGCCAGCAGCAGGGGTCTAGAACCGGGACAGGGGTATACGGAGACCCAGTACTTC. This encodes CASSRGLEPGQGYTETQYF. The sequence links TRBV11-2 to TRBJ2-5; TRBD1 agrees with 10 junctional bases. From cysteine to phenylalanine, the CDR3 is 19 amino acids long. CDR3 DNA only is kept here, 57 bases in frame from base 1. V lost 5 bases and J lost 5 bases, and the count of bases not matched to a germline gene is 20. CDR1 and CDR2, looked up from the germline V gene, are SGHAT and FQNNGV.